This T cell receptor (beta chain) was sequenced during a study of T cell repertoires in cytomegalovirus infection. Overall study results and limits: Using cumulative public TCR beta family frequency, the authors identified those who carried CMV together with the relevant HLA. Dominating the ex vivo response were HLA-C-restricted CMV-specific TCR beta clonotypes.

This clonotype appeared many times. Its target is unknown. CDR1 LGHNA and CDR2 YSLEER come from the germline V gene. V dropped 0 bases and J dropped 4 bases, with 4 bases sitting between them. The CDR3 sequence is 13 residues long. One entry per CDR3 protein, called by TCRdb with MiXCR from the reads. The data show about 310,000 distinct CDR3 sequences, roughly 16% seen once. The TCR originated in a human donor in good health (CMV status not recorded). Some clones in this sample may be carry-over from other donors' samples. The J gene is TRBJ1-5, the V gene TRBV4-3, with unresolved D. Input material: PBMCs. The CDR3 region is CASSQDWNQPQHF. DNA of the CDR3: TGCGCCAGCAGCCAAGATTGGAATCAGCCCCAGCATTTT.